Below are 27 T cell receptor beta chains sequenced from a single sample in a study of T cell repertoires in cytomegalovirus infection. TCRdb ran MiXCR on the reads and lists one entry per CDR3 protein. This table holds around 100,000 distinct CDR3 sequences, more than 15% found once. Sequencing used PBMCs. All receptors come from a human donor in good health (CMV status not recorded). Some clones in this sample may be carry-over from other donors' samples.

This clonotype was recorded a few times. The rearrangement links TRBV3-1 to TRBJ1-1; 7 bases map to TRBD1. The ends lost 0 bases at V and 1 base at J; junction bases unmatched: 2. This CDR3 comprises 15 residues. Germline V CDR1 and CDR2: LGHDT, YNNKEL (reference sequence). CDR3 sequence (DNA): TGTGCCAGCAGCCAAGATAACAGGGGGAACACTGAAGCTTTCTTT. Encoded protein: CASSQDNRGNTEAFF.

This clonotype has a handful of counts. The chain uses TRBV20-1 and TRBJ1-4; D might be TRBD1 (6 bases). This CDR3 spans 19 amino acids. CDR1 is DFQATT and CDR2 is SNEGSKA in the germline V gene (reference sequence). With 3 bases removed from V and 0 bases from J, the gap between germline ends came to 23 bases. The CDR3 protein is CSARGSGQRLRATNEKLFF. CDR3 sequence (DNA): TGCAGTGCTAGGGGGTCTGGACAGAGACTCCGTGCAACTAATGAAAAACTGTTTTTT.

This clonotype was recorded a few times. This sequence joins TRBV20-1 and TRBJ1-2; TRBD1 might be the D (5 bases). CDR1 is DFQATT and CDR2 is SNEGSKA in the germline V gene (reference sequence). V lost 1 base to trimming and J lost 4 bases, with 16 bases between them. The CDR3 is 15 amino acids. Here the CDR3 DNA reads TGCAGTGCTAGAGCCCCGCGGCAGGGAGGCTATGGCTACACCTTC. This translates into CSARAPRQGGYGYTF.

On this clonotype itself: A read error is possible here, since a much larger clone lies one base away. The chain employs TRBV14 and TRBJ1-6; D is unresolved. CDR3 length: 15 residues. V lost 4 bases and J 3 bases, leaving 10 bases between the germline ends. CDR1 SGHDN and CDR2 FVKESK come from the germline V gene. The DNA of the CDR3 is TGTGCCAGCAGCCTAACGTTTAGCTATAATTCACCCCTCCACTTT. Amino acids: CASSLTFSYNSPLHF.

This chain joins TRBV7-9 and TRBJ1-1; the match to TRBD1 covers 8 bases. Germline CDR1 reads SEHNR; CDR2 reads FQNEAQ (reference sequence). The junction had 10 bases not matched to a gene; V was cut back by 4 bases and J by 6 bases. This CDR3 has 15 residues. The CDR3 sequence is CASSYPGQGVAEAFF. The CDR3 DNA reads as TGTGCCAGCAGCTACCCCGGACAGGGAGTCGCTGAAGCTTTCTTT.

Ten or more counts support this clonotype. This chain connects TRBV7-2 to TRBJ2-2; no reliable D call. CDR3 length equals 15 residues. CDR1 and CDR2 from the germline V gene are SGHTA and FQGNSA. V was cut by 7 bases and J by 1 base, with 13 bases left in between. CDR3 sequence: CASNTLTGNTGELFF. DNA of the CDR3: TGTGCCAGCAACACCCTGACGGGGAACACCGGGGAGCTGTTTTTT.

This clonotype appeared a few times. V is TRBV28 and J is TRBJ2-3; 9 bases match TRBD2. The CDR3 loop spans 15 amino acids. Losses at the gene ends were 2 bases for V and 2 bases for J; bases not matched to a gene: 2. CDR1 MDHEN and CDR2 SYDVKM come from the germline V gene. CDR3 in amino acids: CASSLGGGVTDTQYF. CDR3 DNA sequence: TGTGCCAGCAGTTTAGGCGGGGGGGTCACAGATACGCAGTATTTT.

Only a few counts were recorded for this clonotype. V gene TRBV5-6 combines with J gene TRBJ2-5, with D maybe TRBD2 (7 bases). V lost 0 bases and J 1 base, leaving 13 bases between the germline ends. Germline V gives CDR1 SGHDT, CDR2 YYEEEE. The CDR3 contains 16 residues. CDR3 in amino acids: CASSLGRGTLQETQYF. The CDR3 DNA is TGTGCCAGCAGCTTGGGGCGGGGGACACTCCAAGAGACCCAGTACTTC.

In its sample, this clonotype was seen many times. The V and J genes are TRBV7-2 and TRBJ1-2; the D gene is possibly TRBD1 (5 bases). Trimming shortened V by 3 bases and J by 5 bases, and 10 bases separated the two germline ends. The CDR3 sequence is 13 residues long. CDR1 is SGHTA and CDR2 is FQGNSA in the germline V gene. CDR3 nucleotides: TGTGCCAGCAGCTTCGGGGGTAGATATGGCTACACCTTC. Residues: CASSFGGRYGYTF.

This clonotype showed up just a few times. This sequence joins TRBV20-1 and TRBJ1-2; 8 bases align to TRBD1. Germline V gives CDR1 DFQATT, CDR2 SNEGSKA (reference sequence). The CDR3 totals 15 residues. Trimming cost V 3 bases and J 2 bases; bases outside gene matches: 8. The CDR3 bases are TGCAGTGCTAGGGAGACAGGGGCGCCGAACTATGGCTACACCTTC. It yields the protein CSARETGAPNYGYTF.

This chain joins TRBV15 and TRBJ1-3; maybe TRBD1 (5 bases). V lost 0 bases and J 3 bases, leaving 21 bases between the germline ends. This CDR3 spans 19 amino acids. The germline CDR1 and CDR2 sequences are LNHNV and YYDKDF (reference sequence). The CDR3 reads CATSRDRSREGSSGNTIYF. The CDR3 DNA reads as TGTGCCACCAGCAGAGATCGGAGTAGAGAGGGGAGCAGTGGAAACACCATATATTTT.

Ten or more counts support this clonotype. The chain joins TRBV7-2 to TRBJ1-2, with D possibly being TRBD1 (5 bases). Germline V CDR1 and CDR2: SGHTA, FQGNSA. CDR3 size: 16 residues. V was clipped by 0 bases and J by 8 bases, with 19 bases between them. This CDR3 is CASSLASPGISEGYTF. In nucleotides, the CDR3 is TGTGCCAGCAGCTTAGCGAGCCCAGGGATCAGTGAGGGCTACACCTTC. The complete variable domain, with remaining parts taken from reference TRBV7-2 and TRBJ1-2, reads GAGVSQSPSNKVTEKGKDVELRCDPISGHTALYWYRQSLGQGLEFLIYFQGNSAPDKSGLPSDRFSAERTGGSVSTLTIQRTQQEDSAVYLCASSLASPGISEGYTFGSGTRLTVV.

This clonotype was seen at least ten times. The chain joins TRBV7-2 to TRBJ2-3, with D possibly TRBD2 on 6 matching bases. CDR1 and CDR2 from the germline V gene are SGHTA and FQGNSA. The CDR3 has 17 amino acids. V dropped 2 bases and J dropped 3 bases, with 18 bases sitting between them. The CDR3 DNA is TGTGCCAGCAGCTTAAGAGGTATTGCAGCGGGTACAGATACGCAGTATTTT. Protein sequence: CASSLRGIAAGTDTQYF.

The chain joins TRBV10-3 to TRBJ2-5; no reliable D call. V lost 11 bases and J 5 bases, leaving 15 bases between the germline ends. This CDR3 has 12 residues. Germline CDR1 ENHRY, CDR2 SYGVKD. The CDR3 DNA reads as TGTGCCTCCCGGCCAGTGGGGGAGACCCAGTACTTC. It specifies CASRPVGETQYF.

Concerning this clonotype: This clone may be a read error of a much larger clone one base away. The rearrangement links TRBV7-2 to TRBJ1-1; D uncertain. Germline V gene lookup returns CDR1 SGHTA and CDR2 FQGNSA. The CDR3 totals 15 residues. CDR3 nucleotides: TGTGCCAGCGGCTTAGCTGCAGTTTTGAACACTGAAGCTTTCTTT. It is translated as CASGLAAVLNTEAFF.

Only a few counts were recorded for this clonotype. The genes are TRBV2 and TRBJ1-4, with D tentatively TRBD1 (6 bases). The CDR3 runs 13 residues. V lost 8 bases and J lost 8, with 15 bases in between. Germline CDR1 and CDR2: SNHLY and FYNNEI. The CDR3 region is CASVRGAGEKLFF. The DNA of the CDR3 is TGTGCCAGCGTCCGGGGGGCCGGGGAAAAACTGTTTTTT.

This clonotype has just a few counts. The V call is TRBV23-1, the J call TRBJ2-6, with 9 nucleotides matching TRBD1. TRBV23-1 qualifies as an ORF whose function is uncertain. There are 18 residues in the CDR3. The trim removed 8 bases at V and 0 bases at J, leaving 11 bases unmatched. In nucleotides, the CDR3 is TGCGCCAGCGGGGAAGAGGGACAGGGATTCTCTGGGGCCAACGTCCTGACTTTC. Its protein is CASGEEGQGFSGANVLTF.

There are many counts of this clonotype. This chain joins TRBV7-2 and TRBJ2-1; TRBD2 matches at 10 bases. The CDR3 contains 15 residues. V trimming: 5 bases; J trimming: 3 bases; junction bases outside the gene matches: 4. CDR1 and CDR2 from the germline V gene are SGHTA and FQGNSA. CDR3 amino acids: CASSVTSGVYNEQFF. The CDR3 DNA sequence: TGTGCCAGCAGCGTCACTAGCGGGGTCTACAATGAGCAGTTCTTC.

The gene calls are TRBV2 and TRBJ2-2; D gene uncertain. The V end lost 5 bases, the J end lost 6 bases, and 7 bases lay between the germline ends. This CDR3 is 12 amino acids long. The germline V gene has CDR1 SNHLY and CDR2 FYNNEI. As DNA, the CDR3 is TGTGCCAGCAGTCACGTCCCCGGGGAGCTGTTTTTT. The encoded protein is CASSHVPGELFF.

This clonotype was detected many times. The V and J genes are TRBV7-3 and TRBJ2-1, with D possibly being TRBD2 (7 bases). The CDR3 spans 15 residues. V lost 5 bases and J 6 bases, leaving 17 bases between the germline ends. CDR1 and CDR2 from the germline V gene are SGHTA and FQGTGA. The CDR3 loop reads CASSLGQGRGNEQFF. CDR3 nucleotide sequence: TGTGCCAGCAGCCTGGGTCAGGGGAGGGGCAATGAGCAGTTCTTC.

The CDR3 here is CASSHSGGASTDTQYF. CDR3 sequence (DNA): TGTGCCAGCAGCCATAGCGGGGGGGCTAGCACAGATACGCAGTATTTT. The V and J genes are TRBV7-8 and TRBJ2-3, with 11 positions matching TRBD2. The CDR3 is 16 residues long. With 5 bases clipped from V and 0 bases from J, the junction kept 4 bases outside the gene matches. Germline V CDR1 and CDR2: SGHVS, FQNEAQ. Using reference TRBV7-8 and TRBJ2-3 for the parts outside the CDR3, the full variable domain is GAGVSQSPRYKVAKRGQDVALRCDPISGHVSLFWYQQALGQGPEFLTYFQNEAQLDKSGLPSDRFFAERPEGSVSTLKIQRTQQEDSAVYLCASSHSGGASTDTQYFGPGTRLTVL.

This chain connects TRBV6-5 to TRBJ2-1; D is possibly TRBD2 (7 bases). There are 13 residues in the CDR3. Germline V gene data show CDR1 as MNHEY and CDR2 as SVGAGI. V lost 6 bases, J lost 10 bases, and 16 bases lay in between. The CDR3 loop is CASRVGGGLEQFF. In nucleotides, the CDR3 is TGTGCCAGCAGGGTGGGGGGGGGCCTAGAGCAGTTCTTC.

This clonotype was picked up a small number of times. CDR3 residues: CASSLAPGTDSPLHF. In DNA form, the CDR3 reads TGTGCCAGCAGCTTAGCCCCGGGTACGGATTCACCCCTCCACTTT. The rearrangement joins TRBV7-2 to TRBJ1-6; D gene uncertain. CDR3 length: 15 amino acids. V dropped 0 bases and J dropped 8 bases, with 11 bases sitting between them. Looked up from germline, CDR1 is SGHTA and CDR2 is FQGNSA.

This chain joins TRBV15 and TRBJ1-6; 8 nucleotides match TRBD1. This CDR3 has 14 amino acids. Germline V CDR1 and CDR2: LNHNV, YYDKDF (reference sequence). The junction had 0 bases not matched to a gene; V was cut back by 3 bases and J by 5 bases. The CDR3 sequence is CATSRTGDNSPLHF. CDR3 DNA sequence: TGTGCCACCAGCAGGACAGGGGATAATTCACCCCTCCACTTT.

This clonotype was recorded a few times. The chain recombines TRBV18 with TRBJ1-1; 7 bases map to TRBD1. V was clipped by 6 bases and J by 4 bases; unmatched bases: 11. The CDR3 runs 15 residues. Germline values: CDR1 KGHSH, CDR2 LQKENI. The CDR3 DNA sequence: TGTGCCAGCTCGCCCCGACAGGGTTCTGGCACTGAAGCTTTCTTT. Protein: CASSPRQGSGTEAFF.

The table lists this clonotype with many counts. The chain employs TRBV7-2 and TRBJ1-2; D is uncertain. The V end was cut by 6 bases, the J end by 7 bases, with 9 bases between. Germline assignment: CDR1 SGHTA and CDR2 FQGNSA. The CDR3 is 11 amino acids. The CDR3 loop is CASSYSLGYTF. The CDR3 DNA reads as TGTGCCAGCAGTTACTCTCTTGGCTACACCTTC.

The V gene is TRBV7-2, the J gene TRBJ2-3; D is possibly TRBD2 (5 bases). This CDR3 has 15 residues. Germline values: CDR1 SGHTA, CDR2 FQGNSA. Trimming took off 5 bases at V and 3 bases at J, with 15 bases between the two ends. The CDR3 DNA follows: TGTGCCAGCAGCCCTTTCTCCCCGGGGACAGATACGCAGTATTTT. Protein sequence: CASSPFSPGTDTQYF.